This TCR beta chain stems from a study of blood T cell repertoires in COVID-19. Sequenced by immunoSEQ multiplex PCR; TCRdb stores in-frame clones only, minus some. The repertoire consists of about 180,000 clones, with about nine tenths occurring once and the leading ten covering 1.5% to 2%. Sequenced: peripheral blood. This TCR came from a man younger than 30 who had recovered from COVID-19.

CDR3 loop: CASSIAGQASTEAFF. The CDR3 region has the DNA TGTGCCAGTAGTATCGCGGGACAGGCTAGCACTGAAGCTTTCTTT. This chain connects TRBV19 to TRBJ1-1; 8 nucleotides align to TRBD1. The CDR3 length is 15 residues. The junction had 7 bases not matched to a gene; V was cut back by 3 bases and J by 4 bases. Germline V gene data show CDR1 as LNHDA and CDR2 as SQIVND (reference sequence).